This T cell receptor beta chain was recovered during a study of blood T cell repertoires in COVID-19. At the level of the study: COVID-19 samples, acute and convalescent, were from the United States, Italy and Spain.

Those who participated ranged in age from roughly 18 to 100 years and resided in 20 to 25 US areas. Original methodology: The assay estimated nucleated cells by amplifying reference gene primers. Only in-frame clones appear in the TCRdb table, and some are missing; sequencing was by immunoSEQ multiplex PCR. D and trimming were read from the DNA, whereas the V and J calls and clone size are those reported in that table. The repertoire has roughly 220,000 clones, around 88% of them found once; the top ten carry over 12%. The ends were cut back, 1 base at V and 0 bases at J, with 12 bases in the middle. This CDR3 has 16 amino acids. CDR1 is SGHTA and CDR2 is FQGNSA in the germline V gene.

The rearrangement uses TRBV7-2 and TRBJ2-5; maybe TRBD2 (6 bases). Sequencing input: PBMCs or T cells enriched from blood (not recorded which). The sequence was obtained from a woman in her forties or fifties with acute COVID-19. CDR3: CASSLGRGYHQETQYF. In DNA form, the CDR3 reads TGTGCCAGCAGCTTAGGGCGGGGATATCACCAAGAGACCCAGTACTTC.